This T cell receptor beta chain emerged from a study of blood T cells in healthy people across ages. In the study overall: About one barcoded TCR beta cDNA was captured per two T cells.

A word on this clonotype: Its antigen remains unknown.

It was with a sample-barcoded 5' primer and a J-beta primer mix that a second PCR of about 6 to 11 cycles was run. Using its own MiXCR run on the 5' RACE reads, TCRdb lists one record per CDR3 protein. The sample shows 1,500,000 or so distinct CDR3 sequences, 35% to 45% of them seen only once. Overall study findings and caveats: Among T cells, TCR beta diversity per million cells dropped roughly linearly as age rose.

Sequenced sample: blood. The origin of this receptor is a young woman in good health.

The DNA for the CDR3 is TGTGCCAGCAGAGGGTACGACACAGATACGCAGTATTTT. This gives the protein CASRGYDTDTQYF. The chain couples TRBV6-5 to TRBJ2-3; D is unclear. The CDR3 loop spans 13 amino acids. CDR1 and CDR2 (germline): MNHEY, SVGAGI. V was cut by 6 bases and J by 2 bases, with 9 bases left in between.